The present T cell receptor (beta chain) was sequenced within a study of blood T cell repertoires in COVID-19. Looking at the study overall: The samples span acute and convalescent COVID-19 from the United States, Italy and Spain. Nucleic acid was either cDNA or gDNA, and it came from T cells, B-cell-depleted T cells, or PBMCs.

TCRdb's table, derived via immunoSEQ multiplex PCR, lists solely in-frame clones and lacks some. In the table there are 150,000 to 200,000 clones, more than 75% of which are singletons. The CDR3 extends over 15 amino acids. Trimming took 1 base from V and 6 from J, leaving 15 bases between them. In germline, CDR1 is SGHVS, CDR2 FQNEAQ. The sequence was collected from a woman aged 18-29 years who had recovered from COVID-19. The sequencing input was peripheral blood. The chain carries TRBV7-8 and TRBJ1-1; tentatively, D is TRBD1 (5 bases). CDR3 loop: CASSLGQTNGAEAFF. DNA for the CDR3: TGTGCCAGCAGCTTAGGACAGACGAACGGCGCTGAAGCTTTCTTT.